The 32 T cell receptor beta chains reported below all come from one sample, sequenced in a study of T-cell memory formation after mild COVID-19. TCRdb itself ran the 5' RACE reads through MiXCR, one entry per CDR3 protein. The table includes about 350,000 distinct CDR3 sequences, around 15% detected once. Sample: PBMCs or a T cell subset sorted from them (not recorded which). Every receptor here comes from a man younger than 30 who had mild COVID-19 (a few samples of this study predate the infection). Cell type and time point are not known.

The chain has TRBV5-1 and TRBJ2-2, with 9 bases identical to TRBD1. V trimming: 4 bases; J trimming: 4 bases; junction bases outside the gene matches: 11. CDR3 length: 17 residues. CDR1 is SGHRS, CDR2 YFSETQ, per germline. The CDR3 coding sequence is TGCGCCAGCAGCGCACCGGAACAGGGGGCCGGCACCGGGGAGCTGTTTTTT. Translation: CASSAPEQGAGTGELFF. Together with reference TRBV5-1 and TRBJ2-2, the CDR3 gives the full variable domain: KAGVTQTPRYLIKTRGQQVTLSCSPISGHRSVSWYQQTPGQGLQFLFEYFSETQRNKGNFPGRFSGRQFSNSRSEMNVSTLELGDSALYLCASSAPEQGAGTGELFFGEGSRLTVL.

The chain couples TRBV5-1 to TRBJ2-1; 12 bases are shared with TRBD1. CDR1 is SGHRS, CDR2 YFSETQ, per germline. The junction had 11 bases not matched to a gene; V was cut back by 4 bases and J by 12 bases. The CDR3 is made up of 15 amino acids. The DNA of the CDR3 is TGCGCCAGCAGCGTGACCGGGACAGGGGGCGCGGGGCAGTTCTTC. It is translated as CASSVTGTGGAGQFF.

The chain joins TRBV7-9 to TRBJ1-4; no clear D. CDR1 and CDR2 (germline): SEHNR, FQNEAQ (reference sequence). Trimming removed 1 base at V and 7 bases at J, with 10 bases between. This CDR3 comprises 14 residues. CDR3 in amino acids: CASSLDGRLEKLFF. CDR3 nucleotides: TGTGCCAGCAGCTTAGACGGCAGACTTGAAAAACTGTTTTTT.

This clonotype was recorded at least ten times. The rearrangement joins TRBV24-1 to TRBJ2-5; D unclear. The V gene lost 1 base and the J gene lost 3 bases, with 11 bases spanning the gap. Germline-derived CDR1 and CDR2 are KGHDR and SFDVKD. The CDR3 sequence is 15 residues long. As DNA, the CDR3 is TGTGCCACCAGTGATTTACAAGGTGCCGAAGAGACCCAGTACTTC. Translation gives CATSDLQGAEETQYF.

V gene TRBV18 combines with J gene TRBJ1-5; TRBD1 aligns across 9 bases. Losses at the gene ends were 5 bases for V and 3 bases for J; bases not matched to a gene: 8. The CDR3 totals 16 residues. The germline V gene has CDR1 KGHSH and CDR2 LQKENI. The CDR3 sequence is CASSAGTGPNNQPQHF. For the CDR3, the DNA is TGTGCCAGCTCAGCAGGGACAGGGCCTAACAATCAGCCCCAGCATTTT.

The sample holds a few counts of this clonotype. DNA of the CDR3: TGTGCCAGCAACAGGGGACATGAGCAGTTCTTC. Its protein product is CASNRGHEQFF. The chain uses TRBV12-3 or TRBV12-4 and TRBJ2-1; TRBD1 agrees at 7 bases. With V trimmed by 7 bases and J by 8 bases, 2 bases remained unmatched. The CDR3 length is 11 residues.

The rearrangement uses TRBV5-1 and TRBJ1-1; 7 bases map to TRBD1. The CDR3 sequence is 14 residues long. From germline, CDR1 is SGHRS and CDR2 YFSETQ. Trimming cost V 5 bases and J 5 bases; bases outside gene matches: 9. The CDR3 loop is CASSFDRAKTEAFF. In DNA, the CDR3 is TGCGCCAGCAGTTTTGACAGGGCGAAAACTGAAGCTTTCTTT.

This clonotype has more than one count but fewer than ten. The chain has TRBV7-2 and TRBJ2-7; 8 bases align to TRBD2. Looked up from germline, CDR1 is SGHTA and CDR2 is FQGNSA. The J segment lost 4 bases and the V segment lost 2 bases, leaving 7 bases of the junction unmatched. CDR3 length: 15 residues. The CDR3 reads CASSLTGTRRYEQYF. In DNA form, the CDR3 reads TGTGCCAGCAGCTTAACCGGGACTAGAAGATACGAGCAGTACTTC.

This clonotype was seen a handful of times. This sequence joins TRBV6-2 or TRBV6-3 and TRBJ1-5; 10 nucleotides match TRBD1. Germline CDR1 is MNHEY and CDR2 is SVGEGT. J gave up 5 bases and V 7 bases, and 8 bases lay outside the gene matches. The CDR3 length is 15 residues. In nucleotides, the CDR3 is TGTGCCAGCACCAATGACAGGGGGCAAGATCAGCCCCAGCATTTT. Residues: CASTNDRGQDQPQHF.

The CDR3 loop is CSARDRETYEQYF. The CDR3 DNA reads as TGCAGTGCTAGAGATAGGGAAACCTACGAGCAGTACTTC. V gene TRBV20-1 combines with J gene TRBJ2-7; D gene uncertain. Germline V gene data show CDR1 as DFQATT and CDR2 as SNEGSKA (reference sequence). V was shortened by 0 bases and J by 2 bases, with 8 bases between the two germline ends. The CDR3 runs 13 residues.

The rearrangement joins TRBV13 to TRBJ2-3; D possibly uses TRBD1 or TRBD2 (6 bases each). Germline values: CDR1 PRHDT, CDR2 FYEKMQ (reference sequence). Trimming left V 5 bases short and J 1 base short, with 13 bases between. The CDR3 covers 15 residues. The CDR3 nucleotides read TGTGCCAGCAGCGTGGGGGGCCGGGGCACAGATACGCAGTATTTT. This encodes CASSVGGRGTDTQYF.

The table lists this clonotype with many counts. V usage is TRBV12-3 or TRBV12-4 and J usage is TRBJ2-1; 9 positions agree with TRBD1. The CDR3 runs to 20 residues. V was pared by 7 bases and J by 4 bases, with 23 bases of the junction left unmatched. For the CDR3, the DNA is TGTGCCAGCACCATCTCTCCGGGACAGGGAGATGGTTACGCATACAATGAGCAGTTCTTC. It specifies CASTISPGQGDGYAYNEQFF.

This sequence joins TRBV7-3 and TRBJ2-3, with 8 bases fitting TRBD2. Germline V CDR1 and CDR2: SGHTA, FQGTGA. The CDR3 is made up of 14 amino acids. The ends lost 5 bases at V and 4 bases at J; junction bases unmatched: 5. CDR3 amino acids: CASSPVGGADTQYF. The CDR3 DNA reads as TGTGCCAGCAGCCCGGTCGGGGGGGCAGATACGCAGTATTTT.

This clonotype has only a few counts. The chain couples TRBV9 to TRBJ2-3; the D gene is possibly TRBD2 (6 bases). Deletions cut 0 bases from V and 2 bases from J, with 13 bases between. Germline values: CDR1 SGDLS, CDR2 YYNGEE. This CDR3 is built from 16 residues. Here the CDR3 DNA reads TGTGCCAGCAGCGTAGATGGGGGGTTGGCCACAGATACGCAGTATTTT. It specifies CASSVDGGLATDTQYF.

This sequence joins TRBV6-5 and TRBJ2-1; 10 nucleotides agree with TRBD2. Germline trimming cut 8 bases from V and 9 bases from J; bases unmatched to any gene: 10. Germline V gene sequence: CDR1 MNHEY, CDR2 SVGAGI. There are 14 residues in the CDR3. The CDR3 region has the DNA TGTGCCAGCGTCTCTAGCGGGGGATCGGGTGAGCAGTTCTTC. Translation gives CASVSSGGSGEQFF.

The CDR3 DNA sequence: TGTGCCAGCAGCTTAAGAGGACAGGGGGCCGCTAATGAAAAACTGTTTTTT. Translation: CASSLRGQGAANEKLFF. The V and J genes are TRBV7-2 and TRBJ1-4, with 11 bases lining up with TRBD1. The CDR3 has 17 residues. CDR1 is SGHTA and CDR2 is FQGNSA in the germline V gene. Losses at the gene ends were 2 bases for V and 3 bases for J; bases not matched to a gene: 5.

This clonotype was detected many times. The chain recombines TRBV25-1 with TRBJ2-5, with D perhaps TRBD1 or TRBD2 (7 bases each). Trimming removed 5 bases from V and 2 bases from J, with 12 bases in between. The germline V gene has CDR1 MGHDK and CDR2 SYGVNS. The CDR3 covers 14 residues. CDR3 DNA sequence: TGTGCCAGCAGTTCCAGGGGGGGACAAGAGACCCAGTACTTC. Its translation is CASSSRGGQETQYF.

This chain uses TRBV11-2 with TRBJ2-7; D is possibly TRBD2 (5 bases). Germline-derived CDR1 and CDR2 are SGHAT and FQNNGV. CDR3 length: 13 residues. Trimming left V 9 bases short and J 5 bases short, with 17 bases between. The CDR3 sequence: CASRRTEWDEQYF. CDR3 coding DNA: TGTGCCAGTCGGAGGACCGAGTGGGACGAGCAGTACTTC.

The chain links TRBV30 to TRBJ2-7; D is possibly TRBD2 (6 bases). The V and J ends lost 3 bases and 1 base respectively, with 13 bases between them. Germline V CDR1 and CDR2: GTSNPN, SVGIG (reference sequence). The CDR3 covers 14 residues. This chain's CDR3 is CAWRGRTRSYEQYF. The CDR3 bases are TGTGCCTGGAGGGGGAGGACGAGATCCTACGAGCAGTACTTC.

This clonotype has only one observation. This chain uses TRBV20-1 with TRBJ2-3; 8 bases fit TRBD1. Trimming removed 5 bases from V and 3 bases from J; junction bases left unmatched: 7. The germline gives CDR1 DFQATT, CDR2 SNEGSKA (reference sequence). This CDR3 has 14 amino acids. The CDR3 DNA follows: TGCAGTGCTCTTAGACAGGGGAGAACAGATACGCAGTATTTT. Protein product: CSALRQGRTDTQYF.

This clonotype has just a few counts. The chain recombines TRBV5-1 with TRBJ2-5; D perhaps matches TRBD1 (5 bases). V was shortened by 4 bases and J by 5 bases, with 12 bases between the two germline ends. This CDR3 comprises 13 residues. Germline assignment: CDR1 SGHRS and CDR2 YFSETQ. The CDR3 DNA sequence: TGCGCCAGCAGCGCGGACATTTGGGAGACCCAGTACTTC. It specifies CASSADIWETQYF.

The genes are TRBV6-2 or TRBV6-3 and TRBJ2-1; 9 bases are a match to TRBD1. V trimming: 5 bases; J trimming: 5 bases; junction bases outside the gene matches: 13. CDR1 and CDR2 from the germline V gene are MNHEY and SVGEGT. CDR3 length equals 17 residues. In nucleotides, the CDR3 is TGTGCCAGCAGTAAACTCCCCGGGACAGGGTGGAACAATGAGCAGTTCTTC. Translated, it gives CASSKLPGTGWNNEQFF.

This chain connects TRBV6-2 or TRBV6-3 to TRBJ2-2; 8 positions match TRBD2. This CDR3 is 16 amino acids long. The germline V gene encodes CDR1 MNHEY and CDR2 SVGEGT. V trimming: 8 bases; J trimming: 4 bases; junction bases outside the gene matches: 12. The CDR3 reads CASHWRGVTFTGELFF. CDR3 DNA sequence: TGTGCCAGCCACTGGCGGGGGGTAACTTTCACCGGGGAGCTGTTTTTT.

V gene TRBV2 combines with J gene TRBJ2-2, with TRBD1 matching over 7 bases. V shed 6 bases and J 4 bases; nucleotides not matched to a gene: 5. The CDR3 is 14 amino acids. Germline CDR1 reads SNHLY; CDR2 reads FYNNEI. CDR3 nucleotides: TGTGCCAGCAGAGCCGGGACAGTCACCGGGGAGCTGTTTTTT. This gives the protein CASRAGTVTGELFF.

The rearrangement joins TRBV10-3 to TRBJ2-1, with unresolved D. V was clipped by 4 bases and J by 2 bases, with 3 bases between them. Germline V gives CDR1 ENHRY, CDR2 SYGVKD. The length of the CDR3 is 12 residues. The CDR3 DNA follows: TGTGCCATCAGTGCGACCTACAATGAGCAGTTCTTC. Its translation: CAISATYNEQFF.

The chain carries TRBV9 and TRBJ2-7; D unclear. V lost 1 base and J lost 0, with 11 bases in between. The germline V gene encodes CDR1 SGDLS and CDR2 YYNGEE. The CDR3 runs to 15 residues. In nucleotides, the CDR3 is TGTGCCAGCAGCGTATACCCGGGTTACTCCTACGAGCAGTACTTC. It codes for CASSVYPGYSYEQYF.

The CDR3 bases are TGTGCCAGCAGCTTGGTACAGGGGTATGGAAACACCATATATTTT. It translates to CASSLVQGYGNTIYF. The rearrangement links TRBV11-2 to TRBJ1-3, with TRBD1 identical over 7 bases. CDR1 is SGHAT and CDR2 is FQNNGV in the germline V gene. After removal of 3 bases from V and 3 bases from J, the junction contained 5 bases not matched to a gene. The CDR3 totals 15 residues.

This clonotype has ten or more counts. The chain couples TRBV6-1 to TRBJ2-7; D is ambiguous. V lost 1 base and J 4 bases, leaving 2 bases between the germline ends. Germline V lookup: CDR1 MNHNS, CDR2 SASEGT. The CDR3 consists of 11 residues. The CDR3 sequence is CASSEGYEQYF. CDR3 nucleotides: TGTGCCAGCAGTGAAGGTTACGAGCAGTACTTC.

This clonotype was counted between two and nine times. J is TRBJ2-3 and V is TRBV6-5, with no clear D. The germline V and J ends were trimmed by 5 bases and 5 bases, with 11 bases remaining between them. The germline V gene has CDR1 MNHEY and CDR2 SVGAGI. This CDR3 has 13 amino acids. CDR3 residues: CASSTSVRDTQYF. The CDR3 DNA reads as TGTGCCAGCAGTACATCCGTCAGAGATACGCAGTATTTT.

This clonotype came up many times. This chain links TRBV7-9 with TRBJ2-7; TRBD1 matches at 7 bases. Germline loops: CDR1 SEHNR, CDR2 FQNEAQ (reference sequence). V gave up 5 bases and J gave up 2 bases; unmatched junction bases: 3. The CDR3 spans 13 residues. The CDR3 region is CASSPTGAYEQYF. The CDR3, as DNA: TGTGCCAGCAGCCCTACAGGGGCCTACGAGCAGTACTTC.

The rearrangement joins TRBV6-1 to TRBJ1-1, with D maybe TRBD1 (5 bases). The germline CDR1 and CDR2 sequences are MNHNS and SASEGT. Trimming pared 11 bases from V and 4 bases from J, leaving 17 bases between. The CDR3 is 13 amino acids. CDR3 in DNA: TGTGCCGGATGGGACTTCCGCAGCACTGAAGCTTTCTTT. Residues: CAGWDFRSTEAFF.

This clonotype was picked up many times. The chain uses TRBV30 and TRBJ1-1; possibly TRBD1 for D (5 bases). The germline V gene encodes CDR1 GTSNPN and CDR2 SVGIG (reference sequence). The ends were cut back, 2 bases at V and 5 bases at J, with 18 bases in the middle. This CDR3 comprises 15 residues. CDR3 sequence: CAWSLQGEAQTEAFF. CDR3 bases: TGTGCCTGGAGTCTTCAGGGCGAAGCGCAGACTGAAGCTTTCTTT.